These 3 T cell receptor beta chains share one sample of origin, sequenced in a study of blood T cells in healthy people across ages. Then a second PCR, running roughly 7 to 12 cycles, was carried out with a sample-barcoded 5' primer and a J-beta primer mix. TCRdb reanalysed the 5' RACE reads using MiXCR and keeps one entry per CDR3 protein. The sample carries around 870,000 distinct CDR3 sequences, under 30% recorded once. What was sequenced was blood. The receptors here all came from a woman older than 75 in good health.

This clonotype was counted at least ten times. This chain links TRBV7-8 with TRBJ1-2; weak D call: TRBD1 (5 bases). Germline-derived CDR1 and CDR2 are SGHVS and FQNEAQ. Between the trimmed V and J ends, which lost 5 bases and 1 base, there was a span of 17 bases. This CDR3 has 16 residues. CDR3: CASSALQGNFNYGYTF. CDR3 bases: TGTGCCAGCAGCGCTCTTCAGGGAAATTTTAACTATGGCTACACCTTC.

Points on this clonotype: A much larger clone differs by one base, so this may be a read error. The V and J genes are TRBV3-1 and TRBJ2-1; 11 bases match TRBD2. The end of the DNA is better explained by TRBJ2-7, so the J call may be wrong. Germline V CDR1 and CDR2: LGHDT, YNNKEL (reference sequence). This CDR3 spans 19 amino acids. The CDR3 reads CASSQVGSGTSGKYNEQYF. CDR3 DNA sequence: TGTGCCAGCAGCCAAGTTGGGTCCGGGACTAGCGGAAAATACAATGAGCAGTACTTC.

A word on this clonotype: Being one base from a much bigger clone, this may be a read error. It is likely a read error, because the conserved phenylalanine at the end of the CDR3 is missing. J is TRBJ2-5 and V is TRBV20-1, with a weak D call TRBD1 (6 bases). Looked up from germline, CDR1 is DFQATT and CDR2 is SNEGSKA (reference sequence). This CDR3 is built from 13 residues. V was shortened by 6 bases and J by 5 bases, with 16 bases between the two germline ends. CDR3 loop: CSAARTAGETQYY. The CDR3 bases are TGCAGTGCCGCACGGACAGCCGGGGAGACCCAGTACTAC.